This is a list of T cell receptor beta chains from one sample in a study of cytomegalovirus exposure and HLA in healthy donors. Sequencing was performed with immunoSEQ multiplex PCR; in TCRdb, only in-frame clones are kept and a portion is missing. The data show about 130,000 clones, about 83% seen once. The specimen was PBMCs. The receptors shown here come from a girl aged 2-15 years in good health and CMV-seronegative. Each CDR3 is given with its conserved first and last residue. The D gene is left open where the match is weak. Rows give clone size only sometimes, using once, few, many, or a class for an expanded clone.

clone_size | j_call | cdr3_length | d_call | v_call | cdr3_aa | cdr3_nt
NA | TRBJ1-1 | 14 | NA | TRBV19 | CASSPQLGRDEAFF | TGTGCCAGTAGTCCCCAATTGGGCAGAGATGAAGCTTTCTTT
NA | TRBJ2-1 | 14 | TRBD2 | TRBV9 | CASSHGLAAGEQFF | TGTGCCAGCAGTCATGGACTAGCGGCAGGGGAGCAGTTCTTC
once | TRBJ1-1 | 14 | NA | TRBV29-1 | CSVSSWATDTEAFF | TGCAGCGTTTCTTCATGGGCAACAGACACTGAAGCTTTCTTT
NA | TRBJ2-7 | 16 | NA | TRBV19 | CASSIDLYRQSYEQYF | TGTGCCAGTAGTATAGATCTTTACCGACAGTCCTACGAGCAGTACTTC
NA | TRBJ2-1 | 16 | TRBD2 | TRBV5-1 | CASSSGRGVPYNEQFF | TGCGCCAGCAGTTCCGGGCGGGGGGTTCCCTACAATGAGCAGTTCTTC
once | TRBJ1-5 | 15 | TRBD1 | TRBV19 | CASSIAGGSHQPQHF | TGTGCCAGTAGTATAGCAGGGGGTAGCCATCAGCCCCAGCATTTT
NA | TRBJ2-1 | 15 | NA | TRBV5-4 | CASNGGGGLVNEQFF | TGTGCCAGCAATGGAGGCGGGGGCCTGGTTAATGAGCAGTTCTTC
NA | TRBJ1-3 | 16 | NA | TRBV18 | CASSPGTLTSGNTIYF | TGTGCCAGCTCACCCGGGACACTCACTTCTGGAAACACCATATATTTT
NA | TRBJ1-5 | 15 | NA | TRBV11-1 | CASSLVPGEDQPQHF | TGTGCCAGCAGCTTAGTTCCGGGAGAAGATCAGCCCCAGCATTTT
NA | TRBJ2-1 | 12 | NA | TRBV19 | CASSPQGGEQFF | TGTGCCAGTAGTCCCCAGGGAGGTGAGCAGTTCTTC
NA | TRBJ2-7 | 16 | TRBD1 | TRBV4-1 | CASSQYAGTGSYEQYF | TGCGCCAGCAGCCAGTATGCTGGGACAGGGTCCTACGAGCAGTACTTC
NA | TRBJ1-2 | 13 | NA | TRBV7-9 | CASKRDTASGYTF | TGTGCCAGCAAAAGGGACACCGCCAGCGGCTACACCTTC
NA | TRBJ1-2 | 14 | TRBD1 | TRBV7-2 | CASSLEQGASGYTF | TGTGCCAGCAGCTTAGAGCAGGGGGCTAGTGGCTACACCTTC
once | TRBJ2-1 | 17 | NA | TRBV4-1 | CASSQERSFGYTNEQFF | TGCGCCAGCAGCCAAGAGCGGAGTTTCGGGTATACAAATGAGCAGTTCTTC
NA | TRBJ1-4 | 15 | NA | TRBV7-8 | CASSLGGGRNEKLFF | TGTGCCAGCAGCTTAGGGGGGGGGCGAAATGAAAAACTGTTTTTT
NA | TRBJ2-1 | 19 | TRBD2 | TRBV9 | CASSSTLGKGLAHYNEQFF | TGTGCCAGCAGCTCAACATTAGGCAAAGGACTAGCCCACTACAATGAGCAGTTCTTC
NA | TRBJ2-7 | 14 | TRBD1 | TRBV10-3 | CAISESGTAYEQYF | TGTGCCATCAGTGAGTCGGGGACAGCTTACGAGCAGTACTTC
few | TRBJ1-6 | 14 | NA | TRBV5-4 | CASSRGGVNSPLHF | TGTGCCAGCAGCAGGGGTGGAGTAAATTCACCCCTCCACTTT
NA | TRBJ2-1 | 15 | TRBD2 | TRBV30 | CAWSRLAGSYNEQFF | TGTGCCTGGAGTAGGCTAGCGGGCTCCTACAATGAGCAGTTCTTC
NA | TRBJ1-1 | 12 | NA | TRBV5-1 | CASSLAGAETFF | TGCGCCAGCAGCTTGGCGGGTGCTGAAACTTTCTTT
NA | TRBJ2-5 | 17 | TRBD2 | TRBV7-2 | CASSPAASGGAGETQYF | TGTGCCAGCAGCCCAGCGGCTAGCGGGGGGGCGGGGGAGACCCAGTACTTC